Sequencing of this T cell receptor (beta chain) was carried out in a study of shared clonotypes between healthy human individuals. V shed 4 bases and J shed 3 bases, with 10 bases lying between them. The CDR3 extends over 14 amino acids. Germline CDR1 and CDR2: MNHEY and SMNVEV (reference sequence). For this clone: The same CDR3 also results from other DNA sequences found in this sample.

Profiling relied on immunoSEQ multiplex PCR, and the TCRdb table lists in-frame clones only, not all of them. The sample lists 630,000 or so clones; more than 95% were seen once. Naive CD8 cells lacked CD45RO and underwent positive selection for CCR7, leaving out terminally differentiated effector memory CD45RA+ cells. Within Nashville, Tennessee resided all donors, each a Caucasian adult. Sequencing used naive CD8+ T cells sorted from blood. The V call is TRBV27, the J call TRBJ1-5, with a possible D match to TRBD1 (5 bases). This receptor was identified in a man younger than 45 in good health. The CDR3 is CASSSQGTNQPQHF. The CDR3 nucleotides are TGTGCCAGCAGTTCCCAGGGAACCAATCAGCCCCAGCATTTT.